This T cell receptor beta chain was obtained from a study of memory CD4+ T cells and cytomegalovirus serostatus. Single viable CD3+CD4+CD8-CD45RO+ cells were sorted as the memory CD4+ T cells. Total CD4+ T cells were enriched by CD4 positive selection. Original processing notes: Out-of-frame sequences were removed, leaving 2 million to 2.5 million distinct TCRbeta sequences. This table comes from immunoSEQ multiplex PCR, and its TCRdb copy is limited to in-frame clones, with some not included. V and J calls and clone size are given by that table; D and trimming were obtained from the DNA. This sample has over 40,000 clones; just under 80% occur once, and the top ten carry less than 0.6%. Study-wide points: Of 150 to 200 reported CMV TCRbeta sequences, about 67 were found in memory CD4+ repertoires. The CMV-associated TCR signature appears largely within the CD4+ memory repertoire.

In germline, CDR1 is MNHNS, CDR2 SASEGT. The V and J ends lost 4 bases and 4 bases respectively, with 14 bases between them. The CDR3 spans 15 residues. Of note for this clone: The antigen is undetermined.

The sequence derives from an adult in good health and CMV-seronegative. The sequencing input was memory CD4+ T cells from blood. This rearrangement joins TRBV6-1 to TRBJ2-1, with D tentatively TRBD1 or TRBD2 (6 bases each). The DNA for the CDR3 is TGTGCCAGCAGTGGTCTGGGGGGCAATTACAATGAGCAGTTCTTC. Translating gives CASSGLGGNYNEQFF.